These 8 T cell receptor beta chains share one sample of origin, sequenced in a study of CD8 T cells in Susac syndrome. With random hexamers, about 0.45 to 1 ug RNA was reverse transcribed. Using its own MiXCR run on the immunoSEQ multiplex PCR reads, TCRdb lists one record per CDR3 protein. Of fewer than 90,000 distinct CDR3 sequences detected, 94% appear once; the ten largest clones hold approximately 1%. What was sequenced was CD8+ T cells from PBMCs. The receptors stem from a human donor with Susac syndrome.

The chain links TRBV27 to TRBJ2-6, with TRBD1 matching 8 bases. The V segment lost 3 bases and the J segment 2 bases; nucleotides outside the gene matches: 12. Per germline, CDR1 MNHEY and CDR2 SMNVEV (reference sequence). The CDR3 has 19 amino acids. The CDR3 DNA reads TGTGCCAGCAGTTTTCTCCCGGACAGGGTGATTCCTGGGGCCAACGTCCTGACTTTC. Translating gives CASSFLPDRVIPGANVLTF.

J is TRBJ2-1 and V is TRBV14; D remains unclear. The germline V gene encodes CDR1 SGHDN and CDR2 FVKESK. Between the trimmed V and J ends, which lost 3 bases and 4 bases, there was a span of 16 bases. There are 16 residues in the CDR3. In DNA, the CDR3 is TGTGCCAGCAGCCATTCGCTAACGGACGTATACAATGAGCAGTTCTTC. This codes for CASSHSLTDVYNEQFF.

The chain is built from TRBV25-1 and TRBJ2-1; 7 nucleotides align to TRBD2. With V trimmed by 2 bases and J by 5 bases, 3 bases remained unmatched. The CDR3 is 14 amino acids. Germline CDR1 is MGHDK and CDR2 is SYGVNS. The CDR3 DNA reads TGTGCCAGCAGTGAACTAGCGGAGAACAATGAGCAGTTCTTC. Translating it yields CASSELAENNEQFF.

The chain carries TRBV19 and TRBJ2-6; D not certain. In germline, CDR1 is LNHDA, CDR2 SQIVND (reference sequence). V was trimmed by 4 bases and J by 0 bases, leaving 7 bases between them. This CDR3 is 15 amino acids long. Written as DNA, the CDR3 is TGTGCCAGTAGTAACGATAACTCTGGGGCCAACGTCCTGACTTTC. This translates into CASSNDNSGANVLTF.

This sequence joins TRBV12-3 or TRBV12-4 and TRBJ2-5; D is undetermined. V lost 4 bases to trimming and J lost 1 base, with 13 bases between them. The CDR3 sequence is 15 residues long. The CDR3 spells CASSYFLSFQETQYF. CDR3 sequence (DNA): TGTGCCAGCAGTTACTTCTTGAGTTTCCAAGAGACCCAGTACTTC.

The V call is TRBV15, the J call TRBJ2-5, with a possible D match to TRBD2 (6 bases). The CDR3 contains 16 residues. V was shortened by 5 bases and J by 4 bases, with 20 bases between the two germline ends. Germline values: CDR1 LNHNV, CDR2 YYDKDF (reference sequence). The CDR3 nucleotides are TGTGCCACCAGCGAGAGACTAGGAGGCGTAGGAGAGACCCAGTACTTC. Translated: CATSERLGGVGETQYF. Looking up the rest from reference TRBV15 and TRBJ2-5 gives the full variable domain: DAMVIQNPRYQVTQFGKPVTLSCSQTLNHNVMYWYQQKSSQAPKLLFHYYDKDFNNEADTPDNFQSRRPNTSFCFLDIRSPGLGDTAMYLCATSERLGGVGETQYFGPGTRLLVL.

The rearrangement joins TRBV7-9 to TRBJ1-1; D gene uncertain. Germline loops: CDR1 SEHNR, CDR2 FQNEAQ (reference sequence). The CDR3 is 13 amino acids. V gave up 5 bases and J gave up 0 bases, with 7 bases separating them. The CDR3 protein is CASSGGLNTEAFF. The CDR3 region has the DNA TGTGCCAGCAGCGGTGGCCTGAACACTGAAGCTTTCTTT.

The chain is built from TRBV7-9 and TRBJ1-2; TRBD1 agrees at 8 bases. V gave up 4 bases and J gave up 2 bases; unmatched junction bases: 3. The CDR3 runs 14 residues. Per the germline V gene, CDR1 is SEHNR and CDR2 is FQNEAQ (reference sequence). The CDR3 sequence is CASSSGQENYGYTF. Here the CDR3 DNA reads TGTGCCAGCAGCTCGGGACAGGAGAACTATGGCTACACCTTC.